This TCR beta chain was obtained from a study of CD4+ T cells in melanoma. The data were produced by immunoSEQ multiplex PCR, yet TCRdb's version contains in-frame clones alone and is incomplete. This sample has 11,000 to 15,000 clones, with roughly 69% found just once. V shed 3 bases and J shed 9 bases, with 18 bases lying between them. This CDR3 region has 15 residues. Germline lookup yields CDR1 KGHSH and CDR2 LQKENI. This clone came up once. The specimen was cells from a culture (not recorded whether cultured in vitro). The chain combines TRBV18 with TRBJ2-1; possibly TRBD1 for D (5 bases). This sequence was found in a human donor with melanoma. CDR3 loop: CASSPYQGYDGEQFF. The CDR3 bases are TGTGCCAGCTCACCGTACCAGGGTTACGACGGTGAGCAGTTCTTC.